This note documents a single T cell receptor beta chain sequence. Its cognate antigen is unknown. Each replicate PCR on the sorted subsets used roughly 200 ng DNA (around 31,000 T cell genomes). This table comes from immunoSEQ multiplex PCR, and its TCRdb copy is limited to in-frame clones, with some not included. Of approximately 620,000 clones listed, around 97% were seen once; the top ten hold around 0.057%. Germline loops: CDR1 MDHEN, CDR2 SYDVKM. CDR3 length equals 12 residues. With 10 bases clipped from V and 2 bases from J, the junction kept 5 bases outside the gene matches. The data stem from a study of shared clonotypes between healthy human individuals. Points from the study as a whole: The rarefaction results pointed to incomplete sorted-subset sequencing despite large depth.

The donor population consisted of healthy HIV-negative adults with no recent acute infections or vaccinations. The sample comprised naive CD4+ T cells sorted from blood. Documented subset: CD45RA+ positively selected. The chain carries TRBV28 and TRBJ2-7; 7 bases are a match to TRBD1. This sequence was found in a woman aged 25 to 39 in good health. In DNA form, the CDR3 reads TGTGCCACTGGGACAGTTCCCTACGAGCAGTACTTC. As protein: CATGTVPYEQYF.